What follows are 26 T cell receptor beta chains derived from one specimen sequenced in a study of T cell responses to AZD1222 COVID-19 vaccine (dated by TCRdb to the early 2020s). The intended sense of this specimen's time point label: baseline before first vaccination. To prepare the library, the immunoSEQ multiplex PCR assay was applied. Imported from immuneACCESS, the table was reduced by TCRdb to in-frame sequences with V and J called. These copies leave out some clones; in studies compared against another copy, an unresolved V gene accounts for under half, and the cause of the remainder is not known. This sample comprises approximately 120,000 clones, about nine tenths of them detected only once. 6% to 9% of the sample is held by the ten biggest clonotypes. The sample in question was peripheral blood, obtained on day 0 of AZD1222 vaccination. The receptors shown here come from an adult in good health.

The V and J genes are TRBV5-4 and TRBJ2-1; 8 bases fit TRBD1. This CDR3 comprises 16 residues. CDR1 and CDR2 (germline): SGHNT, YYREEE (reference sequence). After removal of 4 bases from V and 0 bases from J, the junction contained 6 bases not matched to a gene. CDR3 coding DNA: TGTGCCAGCAGCCCCTGGACAGGGAGCTCCTACAATGAGCAGTTCTTC. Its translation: CASSPWTGSSYNEQFF.

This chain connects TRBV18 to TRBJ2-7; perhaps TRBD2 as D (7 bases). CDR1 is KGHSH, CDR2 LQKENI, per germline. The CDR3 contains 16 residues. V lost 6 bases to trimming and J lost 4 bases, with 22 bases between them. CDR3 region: CASSPKGGALIYEQYF. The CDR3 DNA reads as TGTGCCAGCTCCCCCAAAGGGGGGGCGTTAATATACGAGCAGTACTTC.

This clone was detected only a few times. The CDR3 DNA follows: TGTGCCAGCAGCTTATCCGGGACGATCTCTCACCCCCTCCACTTT. Translation: CASSLSGTISHPLHF. This chain connects TRBV5-8 to TRBJ1-6; TRBD1 might be the D (5 bases). V was pared by 2 bases and J by 13 bases, with 19 bases between. The length of the CDR3 is 15 residues. Germline CDR1 SGHTS, CDR2 YDEGEE. Full variable domain (outside the CDR3, taken from reference TRBV5-8 and TRBJ1-6): EAGVTQSPTHLIKTRGQQATLRCSPISGHTSVYWYQQALGLGLQFLLWYDEGEERNRGNFPPRFSGRQFPNYSSELNVNALELEDSALYLCASSLSGTISHPLHFGNGTRLTVT.

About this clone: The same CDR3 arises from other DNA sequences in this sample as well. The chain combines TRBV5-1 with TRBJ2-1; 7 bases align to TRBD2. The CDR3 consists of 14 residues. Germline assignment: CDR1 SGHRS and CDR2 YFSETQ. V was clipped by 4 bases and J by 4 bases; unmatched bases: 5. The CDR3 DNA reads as TGCGCCAGCAGCCCCTCCGGGGGGTACAATGAGCAGTTCTTC. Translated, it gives CASSPSGGYNEQFF.

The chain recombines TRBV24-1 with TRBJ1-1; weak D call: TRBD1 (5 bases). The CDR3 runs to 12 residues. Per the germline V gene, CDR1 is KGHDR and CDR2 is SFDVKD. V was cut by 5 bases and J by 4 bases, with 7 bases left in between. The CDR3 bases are TGTGCCACCAGTGGTCAGGGCACTGAAGCTTTCTTT. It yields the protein CATSGQGTEAFF.

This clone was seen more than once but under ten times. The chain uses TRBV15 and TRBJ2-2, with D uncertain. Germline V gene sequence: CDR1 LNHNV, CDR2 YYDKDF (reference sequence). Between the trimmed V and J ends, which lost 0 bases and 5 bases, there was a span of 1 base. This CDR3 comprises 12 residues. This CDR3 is CATSRDTGELFF. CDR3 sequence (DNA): TGTGCCACCAGCAGAGATACCGGGGAGCTGTTTTTT.

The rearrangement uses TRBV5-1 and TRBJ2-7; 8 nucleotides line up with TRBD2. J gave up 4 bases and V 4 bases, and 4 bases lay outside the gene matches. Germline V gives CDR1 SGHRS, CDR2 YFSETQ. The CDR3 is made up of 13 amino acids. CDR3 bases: TGCGCCAGCAGCCAGAGCGGGAGATACGAGCAGTACTTC. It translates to CASSQSGRYEQYF.

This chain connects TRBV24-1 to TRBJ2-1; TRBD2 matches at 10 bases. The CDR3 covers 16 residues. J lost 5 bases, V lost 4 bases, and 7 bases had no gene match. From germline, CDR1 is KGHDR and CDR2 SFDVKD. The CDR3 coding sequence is TGTGCCACCAGTGACCCCGGGACTAGCGCCAACAATGAGCAGTTCTTC. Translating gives CATSDPGTSANNEQFF.

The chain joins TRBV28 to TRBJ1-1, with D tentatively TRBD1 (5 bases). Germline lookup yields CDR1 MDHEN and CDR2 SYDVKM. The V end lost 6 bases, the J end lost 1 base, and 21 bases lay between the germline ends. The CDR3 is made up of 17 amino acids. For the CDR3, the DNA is TGTGCCAGCAGCCTCGGGGGAACTCCGTCTAGGAACACTGAAGCTTTCTTT. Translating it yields CASSLGGTPSRNTEAFF.

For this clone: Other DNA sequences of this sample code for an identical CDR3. Here the CDR3 reads CASSRLQETQYF. Written as DNA, the CDR3 is TGTGCCAGCAGCCGTCTTCAAGAGACCCAGTACTTC. The chain uses TRBV3-1 (or the pseudogene TRBV3-2) and TRBJ2-5; D is unresolved. The CDR3 sequence is 12 residues long. Germline values: CDR1 LGHDT, CDR2 YNNKEL (reference sequence). With 4 bases removed from V and 2 bases from J, the gap between germline ends came to 5 bases.

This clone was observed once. CDR3 residues: CASSLLGLAGDNEQFF. CDR3 bases: TGTGCCAGCAGTCTATTGGGACTAGCGGGAGATAATGAGCAGTTCTTC. This rearrangement joins TRBV28 to TRBJ2-1, with 14 nucleotides matching TRBD2. Unmatched junction bases numbered 7, after V lost 5 bases and J lost 7 bases. Germline CDR1 is MDHEN and CDR2 is SYDVKM. The CDR3 runs to 16 residues.

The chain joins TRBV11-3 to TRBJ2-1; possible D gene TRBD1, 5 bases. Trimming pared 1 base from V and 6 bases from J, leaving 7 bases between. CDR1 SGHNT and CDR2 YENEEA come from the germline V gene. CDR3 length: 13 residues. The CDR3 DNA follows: TGTGCCAGCAGCTTAGGTGACAGCAATGAGCAGTTCTTC. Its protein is CASSLGDSNEQFF.

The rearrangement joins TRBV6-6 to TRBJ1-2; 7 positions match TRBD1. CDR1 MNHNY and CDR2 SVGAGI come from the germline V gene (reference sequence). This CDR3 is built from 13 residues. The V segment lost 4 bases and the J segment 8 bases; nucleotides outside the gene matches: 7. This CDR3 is CASSLDRREGYTF. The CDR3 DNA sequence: TGTGCCAGCAGTTTGGACAGGCGAGAGGGCTACACCTTC.

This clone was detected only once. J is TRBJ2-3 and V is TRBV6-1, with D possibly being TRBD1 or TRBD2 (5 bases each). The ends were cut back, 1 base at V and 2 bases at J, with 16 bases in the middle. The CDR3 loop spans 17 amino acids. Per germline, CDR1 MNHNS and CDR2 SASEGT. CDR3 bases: TGTGCCAGCAGTGAAGGGTTTGGGGGAGAGGCCACAGATACGCAGTATTTT. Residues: CASSEGFGGEATDTQYF.

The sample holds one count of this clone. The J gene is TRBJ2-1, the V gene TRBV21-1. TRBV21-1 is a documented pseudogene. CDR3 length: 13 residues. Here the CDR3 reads CASSKGRHNEQFF. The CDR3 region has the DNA TGTGCCAGCAGCAAAGGCAGACACAATGAGCAGTTCTTC.

CDR3 nucleotides: TGTGCCAGCAGCGTATTTCCCCAGTACTTC. Its protein is CASSVFPQYF. The genes are TRBV9 and TRBJ2-5; unclear D gene. V was pared by 1 base and J by 9 bases, with 4 bases between. The CDR3 extends over 10 amino acids. Germline V gives CDR1 SGDLS, CDR2 YYNGEE. Full variable domain (outside the CDR3, taken from reference TRBV9 and TRBJ2-5): DSGVTQTPKHLITATGQRVTLRCSPRSGDLSVYWYQQSLDQGLQFLIQYYNGEERAKGNILERFSAQQFPDLHSELNLSSLELGDSALYFCASSVFPQYFGPGTRLLVL.

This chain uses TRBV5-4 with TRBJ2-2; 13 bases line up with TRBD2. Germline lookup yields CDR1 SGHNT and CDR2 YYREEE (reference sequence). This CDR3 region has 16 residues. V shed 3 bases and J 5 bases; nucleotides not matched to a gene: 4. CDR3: CASSSGLAGRTGELFF. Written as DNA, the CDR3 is TGTGCCAGCAGCTCGGGACTAGCGGGGAGGACCGGGGAGCTGTTTTTT.

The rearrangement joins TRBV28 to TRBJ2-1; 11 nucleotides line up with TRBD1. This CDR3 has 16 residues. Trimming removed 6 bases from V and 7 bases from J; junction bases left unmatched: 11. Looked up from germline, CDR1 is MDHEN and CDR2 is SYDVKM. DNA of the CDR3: TGTGCCAGCAGACCAAACGGACAGGGGGCCCGGAATGAGCAGTTCTTC. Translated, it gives CASRPNGQGARNEQFF.

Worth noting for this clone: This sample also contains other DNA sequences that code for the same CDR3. The CDR3 nucleotides read TGTGCCAGCTCCCCGGGACTAGCGGGACTAAATGAGCAGTTCTTC. This sequence encodes CASSPGLAGLNEQFF. The chain recombines TRBV18 with TRBJ2-1, with 13 bases identical to TRBD2. The V gene's germline CDR1 is KGHSH and CDR2 LQKENI. Trimming cost V 6 bases and J 7 bases; bases outside gene matches: 6. CDR3 length: 15 residues.

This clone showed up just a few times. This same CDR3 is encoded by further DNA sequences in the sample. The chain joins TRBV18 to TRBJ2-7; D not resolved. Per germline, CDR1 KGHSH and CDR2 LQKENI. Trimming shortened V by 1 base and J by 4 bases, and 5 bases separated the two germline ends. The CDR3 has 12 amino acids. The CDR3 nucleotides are TGTGCCAGCTCACCACGAGAGTACGAGCAGTACTTC. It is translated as CASSPREYEQYF.

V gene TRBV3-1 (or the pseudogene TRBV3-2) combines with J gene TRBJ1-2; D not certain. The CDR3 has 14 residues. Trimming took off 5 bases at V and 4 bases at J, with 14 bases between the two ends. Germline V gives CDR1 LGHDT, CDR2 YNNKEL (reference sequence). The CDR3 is CASSGSGGSYGYTF. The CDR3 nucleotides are TGTGCCAGCAGCGGAAGTGGAGGGAGCTATGGCTACACCTTC.

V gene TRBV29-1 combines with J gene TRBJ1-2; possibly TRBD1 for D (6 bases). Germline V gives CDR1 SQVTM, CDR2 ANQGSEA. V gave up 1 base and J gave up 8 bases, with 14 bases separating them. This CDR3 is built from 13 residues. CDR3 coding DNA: TGCAGCGTTGAAGGTGGGGGGGCGCGAGGCTACACCTTC. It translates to CSVEGGGARGYTF. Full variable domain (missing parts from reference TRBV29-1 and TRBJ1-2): SAVISQKPSRDICQRGTSLTIQCQVDSQVTMMFWYRQQPGQSLTLIATANQGSEATYESGFVIDKFPISRPNLTFSTLTVSNMSPEDSSIYLCSVEGGGARGYTFGSGTRLTVV.

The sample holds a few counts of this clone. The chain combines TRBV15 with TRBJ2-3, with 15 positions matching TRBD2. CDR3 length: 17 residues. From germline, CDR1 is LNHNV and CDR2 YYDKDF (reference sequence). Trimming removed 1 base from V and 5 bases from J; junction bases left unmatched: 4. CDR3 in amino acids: CATSRGTSGRAGDTQYF. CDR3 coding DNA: TGTGCCACCAGCAGAGGGACTAGCGGGAGGGCCGGAGATACGCAGTATTTT.

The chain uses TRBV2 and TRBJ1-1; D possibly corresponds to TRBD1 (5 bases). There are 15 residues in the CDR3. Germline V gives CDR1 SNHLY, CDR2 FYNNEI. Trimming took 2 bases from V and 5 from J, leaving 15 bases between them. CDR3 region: CASSETLAGSTEAFF. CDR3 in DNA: TGTGCCAGCAGTGAAACCCTGGCAGGGAGTACTGAAGCTTTCTTT.

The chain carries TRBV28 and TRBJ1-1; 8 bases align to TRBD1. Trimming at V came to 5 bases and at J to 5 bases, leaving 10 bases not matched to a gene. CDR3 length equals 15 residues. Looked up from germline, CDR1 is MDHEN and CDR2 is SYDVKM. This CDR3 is CASSPPGQGRTEAFF. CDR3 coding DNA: TGTGCCAGCAGTCCACCTGGACAGGGAAGGACTGAAGCTTTCTTT.

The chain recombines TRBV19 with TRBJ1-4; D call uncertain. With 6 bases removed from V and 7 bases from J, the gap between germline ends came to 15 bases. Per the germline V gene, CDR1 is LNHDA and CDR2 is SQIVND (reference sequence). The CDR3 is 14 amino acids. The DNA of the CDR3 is TGTGCCAGTAGGTACGTGGGCGGCCGTGAAAAACTGTTTTTT. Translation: CASRYVGGREKLFF. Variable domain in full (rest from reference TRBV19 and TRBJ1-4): DGGITQSPKYLFRKEGQNVTLSCEQNLNHDAMYWYRQDPGQGLRLIYYSQIVNDFQKGDIAEGYSVSREKKESFPLTVTSAQKNPTAFYLCASRYVGGREKLFFGSGTQLSVL.